This T cell receptor beta chain was found in a study of STAT5B mutations in CD4+ large granular lymphocyte leukemia. CDR1 SGHVS and CDR2 FQNEAQ come from the germline V gene. The CDR3 has 13 residues. Deletions cut 6 bases from V and 7 bases from J, with 13 bases between. TCRdb's copy holds only in-frame clones and misses some; the assay was immunoSEQ multiplex PCR. Of approximately 32,000 clones in the sample, less than 80% were seen once. This clone was seen only a few times. The chain is built from TRBV7-8 and TRBJ2-1; maybe TRBD2 (6 bases). The sample taken for sequencing was CD4+ T cells from blood buffy coats. The origin of this receptor is a human donor in good health. CDR3 sequence: CASSSGLSNEQFF. The CDR3, as DNA: TGTGCCAGCAGTTCGGGACTCTCGAATGAGCAGTTCTTC. Filled out from reference TRBV7-8 and TRBJ2-1, the complete variable domain reads GAGVSQSPRYKVAKRGQDVALRCDPISGHVSLFWYQQALGQGPEFLTYFQNEAQLDKSGLPSDRFFAERPEGSVSTLKIQRTQQEDSAVYLCASSSGLSNEQFFGPGTRLTVL.